Below, 7 T cell receptor beta chains from the same sample are listed, as sequenced in a study of blood T cell repertoires in COVID-19 (dated by TCRdb to the early 2020s). The library was produced with the immunoSEQ multiplex PCR assay. Held by TCRdb, this immuneACCESS table contains in-frame sequences only and omits some clones. Under half of the omission traces to an unresolved V gene where checked; the cause of the rest is unknown. The sample yields 100,000 to 150,000 clones; roughly four fifths were counted once. The ten most abundant clones make up roughly a sixth of the sample. Sequences were obtained from peripheral blood. The receptors here all came from a man in his thirties or forties with COVID-19, enrolled during active disease.

The J gene is TRBJ2-1, the V gene TRBV5-4; the match to TRBD1 covers 8 bases. There are 16 residues in the CDR3. J lost 0 bases, V lost 4 bases, and 6 bases had no gene match. Germline CDR1 is SGHNT and CDR2 is YYREEE (reference sequence). The CDR3 DNA is TGTGCCAGCAGCCTCCGACAGGGGAGCTCCTACAATGAGCAGTTCTTC. It codes for CASSLRQGSSYNEQFF.

The V call is TRBV28, the J call TRBJ1-2; 11 nucleotides align to TRBD1. J lost 6 bases, V lost 3 bases, and 6 bases had no gene match. Germline CDR1 is MDHEN and CDR2 is SYDVKM. The CDR3 spans 15 residues. This CDR3 reads CASSFQMGQGDGYTF. Written as DNA, the CDR3 is TGTGCCAGCAGTTTTCAGATGGGACAGGGGGATGGCTACACCTTC.

This clone has only one observation. The chain combines TRBV28 with TRBJ1-1, with D hard to call. The germline CDR1 and CDR2 sequences are MDHEN and SYDVKM. This CDR3 spans 11 amino acids. V lost 4 bases and J lost 7, with 7 bases in between. The CDR3 DNA reads as TGTGCCAGCAGTTCCCCCATTGAAGCTTTCTTT. Protein sequence: CASSSPIEAFF.

The V call is TRBV4-3, the J call TRBJ1-2; the D gene is possibly TRBD1 (6 bases). This CDR3 region has 14 residues. The V gene's germline CDR1 is LGHNA and CDR2 YSLEER. V lost 0 bases and J 4 bases, leaving 9 bases between the germline ends. CDR3 coding DNA: TGCGCCAGCAGCCAAGATAGGACAGCCTATGGCTACACCTTC. Encoded protein: CASSQDRTAYGYTF.

The chain links TRBV3-1 (or the pseudogene TRBV3-2) to TRBJ2-7; 8 bases are shared with TRBD1. The CDR3 is 14 amino acids. Germline V gene sequence: CDR1 LGHDT, CDR2 YNNKEL (reference sequence). Trimming removed 0 bases from V and 5 bases from J; junction bases left unmatched: 3. CDR3 DNA: TGTGCCAGCAGCCAAGATGACAGGGGCCACGAGCAGTACTTC. It codes for CASSQDDRGHEQYF.

This clone was seen only once. V gene TRBV5-1 combines with J gene TRBJ1-2, with TRBD1 matching over 10 bases. This CDR3 has 15 residues. The V and J ends lost 3 bases and 6 bases, in that order; junction bases with no gene match: 8. Germline V gene lookup returns CDR1 SGHRS and CDR2 YFSETQ. DNA for the CDR3: TGCGCCAGCAGCTCGCAAGGACAGGGGGAGAATGGCTACACCTTC. Translation gives CASSSQGQGENGYTF.

V and J are TRBV10-3 and TRBJ1-2; maybe TRBD1 (5 bases). The germline V and J ends were trimmed by 7 bases and 10 bases, with 19 bases remaining between them. The CDR3 is made up of 13 amino acids. CDR1 and CDR2 from the germline V gene are ENHRY and SYGVKD. For the CDR3, the DNA is TGTGCCATCATCTCCCCGGGGGATCCCGACTACACCTTC. The encoded protein is CAIISPGDPDYTF.